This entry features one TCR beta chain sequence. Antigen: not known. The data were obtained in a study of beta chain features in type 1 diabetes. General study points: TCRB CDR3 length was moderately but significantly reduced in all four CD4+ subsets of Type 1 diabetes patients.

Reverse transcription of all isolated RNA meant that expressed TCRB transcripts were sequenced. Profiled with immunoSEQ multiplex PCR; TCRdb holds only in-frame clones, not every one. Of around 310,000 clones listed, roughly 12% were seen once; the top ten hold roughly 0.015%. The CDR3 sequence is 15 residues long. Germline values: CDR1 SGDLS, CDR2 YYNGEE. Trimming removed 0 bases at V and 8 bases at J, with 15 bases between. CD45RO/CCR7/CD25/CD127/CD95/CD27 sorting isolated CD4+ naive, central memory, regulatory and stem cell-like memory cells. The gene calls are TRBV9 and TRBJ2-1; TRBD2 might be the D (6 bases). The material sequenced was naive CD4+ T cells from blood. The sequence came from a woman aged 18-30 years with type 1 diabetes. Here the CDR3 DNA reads TGTGCCAGCAGCGTAGATCCACGGGAGAGCGATGAGCAGTTCTTC. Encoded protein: CASSVDPRESDEQFF.